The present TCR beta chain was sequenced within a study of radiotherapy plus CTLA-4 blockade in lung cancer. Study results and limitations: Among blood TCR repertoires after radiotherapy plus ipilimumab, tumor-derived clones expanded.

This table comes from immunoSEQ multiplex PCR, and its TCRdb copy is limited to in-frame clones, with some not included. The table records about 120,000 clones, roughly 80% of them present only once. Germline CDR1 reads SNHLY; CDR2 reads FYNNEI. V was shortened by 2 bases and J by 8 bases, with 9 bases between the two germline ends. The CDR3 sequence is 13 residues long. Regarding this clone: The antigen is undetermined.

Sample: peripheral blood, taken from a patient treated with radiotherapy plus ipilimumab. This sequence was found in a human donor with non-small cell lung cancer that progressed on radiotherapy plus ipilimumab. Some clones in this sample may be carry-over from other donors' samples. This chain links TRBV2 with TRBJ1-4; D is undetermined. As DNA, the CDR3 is TGTGCCAGCAGTGAACGGTGGGCCGAAAAACTGTTTTTT. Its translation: CASSERWAEKLFF.